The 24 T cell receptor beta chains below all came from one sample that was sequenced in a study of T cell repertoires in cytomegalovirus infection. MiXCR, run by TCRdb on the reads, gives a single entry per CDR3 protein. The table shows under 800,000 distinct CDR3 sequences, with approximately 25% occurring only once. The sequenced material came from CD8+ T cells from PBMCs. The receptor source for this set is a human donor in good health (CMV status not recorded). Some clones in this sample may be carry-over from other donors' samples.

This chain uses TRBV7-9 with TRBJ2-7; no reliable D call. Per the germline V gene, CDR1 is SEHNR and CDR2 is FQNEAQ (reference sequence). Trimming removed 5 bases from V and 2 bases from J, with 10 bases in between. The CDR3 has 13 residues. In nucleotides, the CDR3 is TGTGCCAGCAGCGTAACAGCGACCTACGAGCAGTACTTC. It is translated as CASSVTATYEQYF. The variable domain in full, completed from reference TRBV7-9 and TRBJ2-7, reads DTGVSQNPRHKITKRGQNVTFRCDPISEHNRLYWYRQTLGQGPEFLTYFQNEAQLEKSRLLSDRFSAERPKGSFSTLEIQRTEQGDSAMYLCASSVTATYEQYFGPGTRLTVT.

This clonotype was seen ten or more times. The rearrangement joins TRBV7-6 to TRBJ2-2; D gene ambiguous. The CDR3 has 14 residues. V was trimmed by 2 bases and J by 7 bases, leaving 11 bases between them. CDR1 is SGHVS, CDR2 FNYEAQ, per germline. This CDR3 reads CASSLTVGDGELFF. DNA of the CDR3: TGTGCCAGCAGCTTAACAGTCGGCGACGGGGAGCTGTTTTTT.

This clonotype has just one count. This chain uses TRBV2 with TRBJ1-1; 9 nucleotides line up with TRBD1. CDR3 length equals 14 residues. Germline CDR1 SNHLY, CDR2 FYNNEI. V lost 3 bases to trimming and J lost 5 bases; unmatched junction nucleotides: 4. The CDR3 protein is CASSDTTGGTEAFF. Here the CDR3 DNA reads TGTGCCAGCAGTGACACGACAGGGGGAACTGAAGCTTTCTTT.

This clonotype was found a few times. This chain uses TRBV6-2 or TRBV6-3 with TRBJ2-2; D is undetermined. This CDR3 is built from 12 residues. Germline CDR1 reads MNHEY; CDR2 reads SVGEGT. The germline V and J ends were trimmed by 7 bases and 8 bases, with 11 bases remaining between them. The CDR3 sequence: CASTTPVGELFF. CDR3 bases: TGTGCCAGCACCACCCCAGTAGGGGAGCTGTTTTTT.

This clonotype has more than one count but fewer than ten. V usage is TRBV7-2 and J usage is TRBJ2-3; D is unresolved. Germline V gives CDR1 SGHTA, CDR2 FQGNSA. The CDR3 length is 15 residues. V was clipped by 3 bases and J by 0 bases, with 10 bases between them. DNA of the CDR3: TGTGCCAGCAGCTTCAGGCTAGGGAGCACAGATACGCAGTATTTT. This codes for CASSFRLGSTDTQYF. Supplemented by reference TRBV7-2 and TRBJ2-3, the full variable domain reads GAGVSQSPSNKVTEKGKDVELRCDPISGHTALYWYRQSLGQGLEFLIYFQGNSAPDKSGLPSDRFSAERTGGSVSTLTIQRTQQEDSAVYLCASSFRLGSTDTQYFGPGTRLTVL.

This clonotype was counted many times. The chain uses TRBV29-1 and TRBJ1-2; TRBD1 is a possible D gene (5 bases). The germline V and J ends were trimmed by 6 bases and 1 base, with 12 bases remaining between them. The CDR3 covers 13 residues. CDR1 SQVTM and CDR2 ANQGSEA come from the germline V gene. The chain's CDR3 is CSVPGTDNYGYTF. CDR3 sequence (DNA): TGCAGCGTCCCTGGGACTGATAACTATGGCTACACCTTC.

CDR3 DNA sequence: TGTGCCAGTAGTCCGCTTGGGCGGACTGAAGCTTTCTTT. Its translation is CASSPLGRTEAFF. The rearrangement joins TRBV19 to TRBJ1-1; D is unclear. The V and J ends lost 5 bases and 5 bases respectively, with 12 bases between them. Germline V gene data show CDR1 as LNHDA and CDR2 as SQIVND (reference sequence). This CDR3 contains 13 residues.

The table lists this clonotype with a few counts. The CDR3 region is CASSSGQGASFEQFF. The CDR3 bases are TGTGCCAGCAGCTCTGGACAGGGGGCTTCGTTTGAGCAGTTCTTC. The rearrangement joins TRBV5-6 to TRBJ2-1; TRBD1 aligns across 11 bases. V trimming: 3 bases; J trimming: 9 bases; junction bases outside the gene matches: 8. The CDR3 is 15 residues long. CDR1 is SGHDT and CDR2 is YYEEEE in the germline V gene.

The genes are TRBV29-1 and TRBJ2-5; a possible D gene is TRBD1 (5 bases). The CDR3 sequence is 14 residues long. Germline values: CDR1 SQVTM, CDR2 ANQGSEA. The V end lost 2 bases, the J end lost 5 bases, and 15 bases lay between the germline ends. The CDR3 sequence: CSVERQGERETQYF. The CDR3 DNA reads TGCAGCGTTGAACGCCAGGGTGAACGGGAGACCCAGTACTTC.

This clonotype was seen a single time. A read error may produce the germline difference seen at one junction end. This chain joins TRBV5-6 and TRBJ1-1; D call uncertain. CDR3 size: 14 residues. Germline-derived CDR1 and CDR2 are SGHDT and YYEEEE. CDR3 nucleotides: TGTGCCAGCAGCCCAAGCCAAGCCAACACTGAAGCTCTCTTT. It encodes CASSPSQANTEALF.

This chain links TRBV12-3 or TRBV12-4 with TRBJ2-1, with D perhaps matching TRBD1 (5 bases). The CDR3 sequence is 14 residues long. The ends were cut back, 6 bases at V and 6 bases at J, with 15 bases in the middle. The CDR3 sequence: CASSTSGALNEQFF. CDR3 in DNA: TGTGCCAGCAGCACCTCTGGGGCCCTCAATGAGCAGTTCTTC.

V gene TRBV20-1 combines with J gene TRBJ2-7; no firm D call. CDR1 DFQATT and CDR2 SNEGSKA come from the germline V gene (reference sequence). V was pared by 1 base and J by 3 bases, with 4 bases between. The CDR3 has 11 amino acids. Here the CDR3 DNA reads TGCAGTGCTAGAGTGGGCTACGAGCAGTACGTC. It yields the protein CSARVGYEQYV.

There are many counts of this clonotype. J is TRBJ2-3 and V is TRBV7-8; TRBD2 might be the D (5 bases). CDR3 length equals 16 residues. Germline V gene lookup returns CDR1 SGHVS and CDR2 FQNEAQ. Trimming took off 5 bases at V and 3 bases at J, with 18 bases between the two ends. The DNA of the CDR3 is TGTGCCAGCAGCGTACTCGGGGTTCCGGGGACAGATACGCAGTATTTT. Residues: CASSVLGVPGTDTQYF.

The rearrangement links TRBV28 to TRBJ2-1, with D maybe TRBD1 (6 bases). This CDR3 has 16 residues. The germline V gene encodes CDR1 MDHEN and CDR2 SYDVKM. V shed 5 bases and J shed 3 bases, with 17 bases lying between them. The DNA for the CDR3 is TGTGCCAGCAGTGCCAGGGGACCCTCCGGCTACAATGAGCAGTTCTTC. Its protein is CASSARGPSGYNEQFF.

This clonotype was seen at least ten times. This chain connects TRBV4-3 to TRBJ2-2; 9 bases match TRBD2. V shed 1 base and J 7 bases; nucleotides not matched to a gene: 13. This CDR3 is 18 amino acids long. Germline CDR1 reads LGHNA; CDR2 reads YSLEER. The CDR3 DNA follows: TGCGCCAGCAGCCAAGTATTTGAGACTAGCGGTTCAGACGGGGAGCTGTTTTTT. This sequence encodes CASSQVFETSGSDGELFF.

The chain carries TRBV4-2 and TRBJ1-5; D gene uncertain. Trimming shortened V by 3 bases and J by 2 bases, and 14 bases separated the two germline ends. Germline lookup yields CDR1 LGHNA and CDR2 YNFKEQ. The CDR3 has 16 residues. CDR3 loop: CASSQAEGFGNQPQHF. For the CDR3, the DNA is TGTGCCAGCAGCCAGGCCGAGGGCTTTGGCAATCAGCCCCAGCATTTT.

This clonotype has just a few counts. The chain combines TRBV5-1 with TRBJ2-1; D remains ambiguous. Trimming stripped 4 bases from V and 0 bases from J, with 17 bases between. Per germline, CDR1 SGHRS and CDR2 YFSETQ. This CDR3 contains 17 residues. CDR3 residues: CASSPVSGLLSYNEQFF. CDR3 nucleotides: TGCGCCAGCAGCCCAGTATCCGGGCTCCTCTCCTACAATGAGCAGTTCTTC.

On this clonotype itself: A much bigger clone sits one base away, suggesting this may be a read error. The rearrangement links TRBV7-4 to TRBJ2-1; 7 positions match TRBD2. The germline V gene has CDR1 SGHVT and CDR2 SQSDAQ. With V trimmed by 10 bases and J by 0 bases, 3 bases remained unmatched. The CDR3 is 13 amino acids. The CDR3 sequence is CANSGGSYNEQFF. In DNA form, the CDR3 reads TGTGCCAACTCGGGGGGCTCCTACAATGAGCAGTTCTTC.

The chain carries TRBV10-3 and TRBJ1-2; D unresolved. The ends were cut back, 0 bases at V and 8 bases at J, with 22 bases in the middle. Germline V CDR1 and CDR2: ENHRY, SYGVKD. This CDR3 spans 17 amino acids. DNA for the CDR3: TGTGCCATCAGTGAGTCCCCAGCTGGCTGGGCTTCGGGCGGCTACACCTTC. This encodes CAISESPAGWASGGYTF.

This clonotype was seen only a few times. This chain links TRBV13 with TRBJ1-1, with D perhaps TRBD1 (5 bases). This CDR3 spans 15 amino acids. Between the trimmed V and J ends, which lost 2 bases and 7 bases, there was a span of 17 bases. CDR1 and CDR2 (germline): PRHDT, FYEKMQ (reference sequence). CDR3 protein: CASSLLGDLNGEAFF. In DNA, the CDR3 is TGTGCCAGCAGCTTACTGGGGGATCTGAACGGTGAAGCTTTCTTT. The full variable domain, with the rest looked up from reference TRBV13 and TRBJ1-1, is AAGVIQSPRHLIKEKRETATLKCYPIPRHDTVYWYQQGPGQDPQFLISFYEKMQSDKGSIPDRFSAQQFSDYHSELNMSSLELGDSALYFCASSLLGDLNGEAFFGQGTRLTVV.

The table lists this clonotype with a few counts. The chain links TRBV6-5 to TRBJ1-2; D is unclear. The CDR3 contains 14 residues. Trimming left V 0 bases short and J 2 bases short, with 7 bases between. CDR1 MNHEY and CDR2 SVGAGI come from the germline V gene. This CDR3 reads CASSYSYGNYGYTF. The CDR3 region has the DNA TGTGCCAGCAGTTACTCTTACGGGAACTATGGCTACACCTTC.

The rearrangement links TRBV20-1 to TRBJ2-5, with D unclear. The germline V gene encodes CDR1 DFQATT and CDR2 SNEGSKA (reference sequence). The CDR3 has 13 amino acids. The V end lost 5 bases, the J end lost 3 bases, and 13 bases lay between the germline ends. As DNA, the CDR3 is TGCAGTGCTTCTATCGGGCGAGAAGAGACCCAGTACTTC. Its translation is CSASIGREETQYF.

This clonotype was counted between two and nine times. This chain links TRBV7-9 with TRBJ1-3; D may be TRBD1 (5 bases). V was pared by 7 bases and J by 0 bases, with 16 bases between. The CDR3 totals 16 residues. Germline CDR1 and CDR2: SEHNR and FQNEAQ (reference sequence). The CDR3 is CASILVNGHSGNTIYF. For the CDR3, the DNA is TGTGCCAGCATTCTCGTCAACGGACACTCTGGAAACACCATATATTTT.

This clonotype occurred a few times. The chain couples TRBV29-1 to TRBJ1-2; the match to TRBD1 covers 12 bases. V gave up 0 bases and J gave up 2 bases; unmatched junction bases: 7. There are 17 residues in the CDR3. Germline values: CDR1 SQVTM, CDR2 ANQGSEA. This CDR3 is CSVEDPGTGGRNYGYTF. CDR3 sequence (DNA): TGCAGCGTTGAAGATCCCGGGACAGGGGGCCGGAACTATGGCTACACCTTC.